One sample yielded the 14 T cell receptor beta chains listed below, sequenced in a study of regulatory T cells in long-lasting Graves disease. The authors built TCR beta libraries using iRepertoire HTBI primers and Arm-PCR of CDR3 regions. A single record per CDR3 protein comes from TCRdb applying MiXCR to the multiplex PCR reads. The table has about 660,000 distinct CDR3 sequences, about 30% seen once. Sample time point: persistent/refractory GD, antithyroid drugs over 5 years with positive TRAb. The TCR library was made from RNA extracted from PBMCs. Sequencing was performed on peripheral blood mononuclear cells (PBMCs), taken when the disease was refractory, from a patient treated with antithyroid drugs. Receptors were obtained from a female donor with Graves disease.

There are a few counts of this clonotype. CDR3 in DNA: TGTGCCAGCAGCGCCGACGATGGACAGGGGGCCGGCTATGGCTACACCTTC. It specifies CASSADDGQGAGYGYTF. This chain connects TRBV9 to TRBJ1-2; 11 positions agree with TRBD1. The CDR3 spans 17 residues. The V gene's germline CDR1 is SGDLS and CDR2 YYNGEE. With V trimmed by 3 bases and J by 4 bases, 11 bases remained unmatched.

As to this clonotype: This may come from a read error, since a much larger clone is one base off. This chain links TRBV6-2 or TRBV6-3 with TRBJ2-5; D possibly corresponds to TRBD1 (5 bases). The CDR3 has 14 amino acids. The germline CDR1 and CDR2 sequences are MNHEY and SVGEGT. The CDR3 loop is CASSTWGPQETRYF. CDR3 sequence (DNA): TGTGCCAGCAGTACGTGGGGCCCCCAAGAGACCCGGTACTTC.

This clonotype appeared a few times. This rearrangement joins TRBV7-9 to TRBJ2-6; 8 bases are shared with TRBD1. The CDR3 spans 18 residues. Germline-derived CDR1 and CDR2 are SEHNR and FQNEAQ (reference sequence). V was pared by 3 bases and J by 1 base, with 8 bases of the junction left unmatched. Here the CDR3 reads CASSFRRTGSSGANVLTF. The CDR3 bases are TGTGCCAGCAGCTTCCGAAGGACAGGGAGTTCTGGGGCCAACGTCCTGACTTTC.

This clonotype occurred a few times. The chain couples TRBV29-1 to TRBJ2-5; TRBD1 aligns across 8 bases. The V gene's germline CDR1 is SQVTM and CDR2 ANQGSEA. This CDR3 contains 13 residues. Here the CDR3 DNA reads TGCAGTGGCGGGGACAGGCTGAAAGAGACCCAGTACTTC. Its protein is CSGGDRLKETQYF.

This chain joins TRBV15 and TRBJ1-6; perhaps TRBD1 as D (5 bases). Trimming cost V 4 bases and J 7 bases, with 14 bases left between them. Per germline, CDR1 LNHNV and CDR2 YYDKDF (reference sequence). The CDR3 has 15 amino acids. The CDR3, as DNA: TGTGCCACCAGCACCACCGGGACGGGAAATTCACCCCTCCACTTT. This encodes CATSTTGTGNSPLHF. The full variable domain, its missing parts supplied by reference TRBV15 and TRBJ1-6, is DAMVIQNPRYQVTQFGKPVTLSCSQTLNHNVMYWYQQKSSQAPKLLFHYYDKDFNNEADTPDNFQSRRPNTSFCFLDIRSPGLGDTAMYLCATSTTGTGNSPLHFGNGTRLTVT.

This clonotype came up a few times. The CDR3 here is CASSLGTGGGGLTAFF. The CDR3 DNA is TGTGCCAGCAGTCTCGGGACAGGGGGGGGGGGCCTGACGGCTTTCTTT. The chain combines TRBV12-3 or TRBV12-4 with TRBJ1-1; 11 bases are shared with TRBD1. The ends lost 5 bases at V and 11 bases at J; junction bases unmatched: 16. The CDR3 is 16 amino acids.

The DNA of the CDR3 is TGTGCCAGCAGCGCCGGCAGGGGGGGTTGGGGCTACACCTTC. It codes for CASSAGRGGWGYTF. The chain carries TRBV27 and TRBJ1-2; TRBD1 agrees at 7 bases. The CDR3 covers 14 residues. V trimming: 6 bases; J trimming: 8 bases; junction bases outside the gene matches: 12. The germline V gene encodes CDR1 MNHEY and CDR2 SMNVEV (reference sequence).

V usage is TRBV20-1 and J usage is TRBJ2-7; D gene ambiguous. The V gene's germline CDR1 is DFQATT and CDR2 SNEGSKA (reference sequence). V shed 1 base and J shed 5 bases, with 9 bases lying between them. The CDR3 loop spans 12 amino acids. CDR3 bases: TGCAGTGCTAGAGTGGGCCAAGACGAGCAGTACTTC. It is translated as CSARVGQDEQYF.

This clonotype was counted between two and nine times. The V call is TRBV27, the J call TRBJ1-5; the D is unclear. Trimming shortened V by 2 bases and J by 7 bases, and 12 bases separated the two germline ends. CDR1 and CDR2 (germline): MNHEY, SMNVEV (reference sequence). The CDR3 spans 14 residues. The CDR3 region is CASSLLGSEQPQHF. DNA of the CDR3: TGTGCCAGCAGTTTACTGGGAAGTGAACAGCCCCAGCATTTT.

The J gene is TRBJ1-1, the V gene TRBV6-1, with TRBD1 identical over 8 bases. Unmatched junction bases numbered 5, after V lost 5 bases and J lost 6 bases. The CDR3 extends over 13 amino acids. The V gene's germline CDR1 is MNHNS and CDR2 SASEGT. The CDR3 loop is CASSPVTGAEAFF. The CDR3 DNA is TGTGCCAGCAGTCCCGTGACAGGGGCTGAAGCTTTCTTT.

The chain recombines TRBV20-1 with TRBJ2-5; D is undetermined. Germline values: CDR1 DFQATT, CDR2 SNEGSKA (reference sequence). V was clipped by 3 bases and J by 4 bases, with 6 bases between them. CDR3 length equals 11 residues. CDR3 residues: CSARARETQYF. For the CDR3, the DNA is TGCAGTGCTAGGGCGCGAGAGACCCAGTACTTC.

This clonotype occurred a few times. V and J are TRBV20-1 and TRBJ1-1; 10 bases are a match to TRBD1. The CDR3 extends over 17 amino acids. CDR1 and CDR2 from the germline V gene are DFQATT and SNEGSKA (reference sequence). The trim removed 0 bases at V and 5 bases at J, leaving 12 bases unmatched. The CDR3, as DNA: TGCAGTGCTAGAGACCCGGGACAGGGGCCCAGAGGAACTGAAGCTTTCTTT. As protein: CSARDPGQGPRGTEAFF.

In its sample, this clonotype was seen a few times. The chain combines TRBV18 with TRBJ1-4, with D uncertain. Trimming took off 5 bases at V and 0 bases at J, with 13 bases between the two ends. The CDR3 runs 16 residues. The germline V gene encodes CDR1 KGHSH and CDR2 LQKENI. The CDR3 sequence: CASSSSNVATNEKLFF. The CDR3 nucleotides read TGTGCCAGCTCATCCTCGAACGTCGCAACTAATGAAAAACTGTTTTTT.

This chain connects TRBV2 to TRBJ1-1; the D gene is possibly TRBD1 (6 bases). The length of the CDR3 is 15 residues. CDR1 is SNHLY, CDR2 FYNNEI, per germline. Trimming pared 6 bases from V and 1 base from J, leaving 15 bases between. The CDR3 nucleotides are TGTGCCAGCAGAGGGGCAAGGGGGGAGAACACTGAAGCTTTCTTT. Its translation: CASRGARGENTEAFF.